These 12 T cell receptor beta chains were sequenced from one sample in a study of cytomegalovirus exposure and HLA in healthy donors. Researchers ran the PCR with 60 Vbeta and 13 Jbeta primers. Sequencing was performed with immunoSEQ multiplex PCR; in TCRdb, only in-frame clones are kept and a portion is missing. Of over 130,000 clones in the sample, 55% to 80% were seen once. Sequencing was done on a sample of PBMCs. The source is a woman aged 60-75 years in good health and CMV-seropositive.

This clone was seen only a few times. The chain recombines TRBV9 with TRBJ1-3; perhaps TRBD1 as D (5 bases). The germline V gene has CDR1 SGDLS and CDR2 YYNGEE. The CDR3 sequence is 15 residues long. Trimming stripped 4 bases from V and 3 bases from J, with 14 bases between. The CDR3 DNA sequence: TGTGCCAGCAGCCCAGGAGGGGCGCGTGGAAACACCATATATTTT. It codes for CASSPGGARGNTIYF.

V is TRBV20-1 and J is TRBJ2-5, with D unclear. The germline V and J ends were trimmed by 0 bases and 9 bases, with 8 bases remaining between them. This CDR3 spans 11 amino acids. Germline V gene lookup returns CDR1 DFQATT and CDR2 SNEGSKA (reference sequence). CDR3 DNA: TGCAGTGCTAGAGATGGAGCCTCCCAGTACTTC. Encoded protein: CSARDGASQYF.

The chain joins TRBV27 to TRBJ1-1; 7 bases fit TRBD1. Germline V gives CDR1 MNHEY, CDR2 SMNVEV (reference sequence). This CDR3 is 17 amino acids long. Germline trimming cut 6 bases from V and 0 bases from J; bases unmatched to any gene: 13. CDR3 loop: CASSISTGTAMNTEAFF. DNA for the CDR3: TGTGCCAGCAGCATATCTACAGGGACAGCCATGAACACTGAAGCTTTCTTT.

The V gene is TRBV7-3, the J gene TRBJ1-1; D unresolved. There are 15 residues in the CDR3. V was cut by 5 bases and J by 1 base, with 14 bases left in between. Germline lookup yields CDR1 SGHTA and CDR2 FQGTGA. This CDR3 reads CASSRQPGANTEAFF. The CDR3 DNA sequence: TGTGCCAGCAGCCGACAACCGGGAGCGAACACTGAAGCTTTCTTT.

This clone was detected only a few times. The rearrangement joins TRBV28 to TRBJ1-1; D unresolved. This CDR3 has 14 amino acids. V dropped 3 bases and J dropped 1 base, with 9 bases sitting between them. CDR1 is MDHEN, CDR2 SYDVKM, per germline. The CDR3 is CASSFARRNTEAFF. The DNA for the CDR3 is TGTGCCAGCAGTTTCGCCAGAAGGAACACTGAAGCTTTCTTT. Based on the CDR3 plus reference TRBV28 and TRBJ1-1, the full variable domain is DVKVTQSSRYLVKRTGEKVFLECVQDMDHENMFWYRQDPGLGLRLIYFSYDVKMKEKGDIPEGYSVSREKKERFSLILESASTNQTSMYLCASSFARRNTEAFFGQGTRLTVV.

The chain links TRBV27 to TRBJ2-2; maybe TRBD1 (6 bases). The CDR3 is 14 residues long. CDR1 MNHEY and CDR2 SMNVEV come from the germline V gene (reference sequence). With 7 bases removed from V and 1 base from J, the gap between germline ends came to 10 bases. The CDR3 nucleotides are TGTGCCAGCATTGGACAGATGAACACCGGGGAGCTGTTTTTT. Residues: CASIGQMNTGELFF.

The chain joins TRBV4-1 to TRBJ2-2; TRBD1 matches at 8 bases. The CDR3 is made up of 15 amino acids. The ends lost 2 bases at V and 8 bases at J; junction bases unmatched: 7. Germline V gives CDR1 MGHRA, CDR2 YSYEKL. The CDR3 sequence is CASSQRAGGAGELFF. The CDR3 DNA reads TGCGCCAGCAGCCAACGGGCAGGGGGCGCGGGGGAGCTGTTTTTT.

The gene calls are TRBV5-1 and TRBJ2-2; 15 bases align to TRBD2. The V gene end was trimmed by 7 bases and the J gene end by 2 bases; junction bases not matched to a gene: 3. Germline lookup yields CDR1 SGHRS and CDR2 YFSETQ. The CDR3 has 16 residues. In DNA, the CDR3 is TGCGCCAGCTCGGGACTAGCGGGAGGTAACACCGGGGAGCTGTTTTTT. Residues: CASSGLAGGNTGELFF. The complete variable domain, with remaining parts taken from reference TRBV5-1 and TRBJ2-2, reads KAGVTQTPRYLIKTRGQQVTLSCSPISGHRSVSWYQQTPGQGLQFLFEYFSETQRNKGNFPGRFSGRQFSNSRSEMNVSTLELGDSALYLCASSGLAGGNTGELFFGEGSRLTVL.

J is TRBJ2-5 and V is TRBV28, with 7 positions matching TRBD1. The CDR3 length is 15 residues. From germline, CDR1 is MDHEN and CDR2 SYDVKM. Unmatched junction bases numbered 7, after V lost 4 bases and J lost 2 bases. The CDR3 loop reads CASSSAGTAQETQYF. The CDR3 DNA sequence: TGTGCCAGCAGTTCAGCCGGGACAGCTCAAGAGACCCAGTACTTC.

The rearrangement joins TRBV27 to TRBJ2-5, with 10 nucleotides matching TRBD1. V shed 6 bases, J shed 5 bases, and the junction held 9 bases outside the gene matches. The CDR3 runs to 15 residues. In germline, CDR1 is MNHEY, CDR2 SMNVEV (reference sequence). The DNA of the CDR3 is TGTGCCAGCAGAACCCTGGGGACAGGGGTTGAGACCCAGTACTTC. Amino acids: CASRTLGTGVETQYF.

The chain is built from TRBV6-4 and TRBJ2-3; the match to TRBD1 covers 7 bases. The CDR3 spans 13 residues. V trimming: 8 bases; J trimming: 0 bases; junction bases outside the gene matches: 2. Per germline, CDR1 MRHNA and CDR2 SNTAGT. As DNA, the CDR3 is TGTGCCAGCGGGGGACAGAGCACAGATACGCAGTATTTT. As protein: CASGGQSTDTQYF.

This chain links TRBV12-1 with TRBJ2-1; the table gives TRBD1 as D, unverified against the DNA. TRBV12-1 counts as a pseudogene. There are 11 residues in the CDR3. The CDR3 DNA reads TGTGCCAGCAGCTTTGATCGACATCAGTTCTTC. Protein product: CASSFDRHQFF.